This T cell receptor beta chain appears in the sequencing data of a study of cytomegalovirus exposure and HLA in healthy donors. Despite likely unrecorded immune exposures, the donors were nominally healthy at the time of sampling. Whole-study results and caveats: Accurate prediction of most subjects' HLA-A and HLA-B alleles from TCR beta sequences was reported.

Regarding this clone: Its cognate antigen is unknown.

The V segment lost 1 base and the J segment 5 bases; nucleotides outside the gene matches: 7. Germline lookup yields CDR1 LGHNA and CDR2 YNFKEQ. The CDR3 runs to 15 residues. 13 Jbeta primers and 60 Vbeta primers were used for the PCR. Sequencing used immunoSEQ multiplex PCR; TCRdb keeps in-frame clones, though not all of them. The sample has some 52,000 clones, 73% seen once. V is TRBV4-2 and J is TRBJ2-7; TRBD1 aligns across 8 bases. This TCR was recovered from a young man in good health and CMV-seronegative. Sequences were obtained from PBMCs. The CDR3 region has the DNA TGTGCCAGCAGCCAAGTCAGGGGGCGCTTGGACGAGCAGTACTTC. The encoded protein is CASSQVRGRLDEQYF.